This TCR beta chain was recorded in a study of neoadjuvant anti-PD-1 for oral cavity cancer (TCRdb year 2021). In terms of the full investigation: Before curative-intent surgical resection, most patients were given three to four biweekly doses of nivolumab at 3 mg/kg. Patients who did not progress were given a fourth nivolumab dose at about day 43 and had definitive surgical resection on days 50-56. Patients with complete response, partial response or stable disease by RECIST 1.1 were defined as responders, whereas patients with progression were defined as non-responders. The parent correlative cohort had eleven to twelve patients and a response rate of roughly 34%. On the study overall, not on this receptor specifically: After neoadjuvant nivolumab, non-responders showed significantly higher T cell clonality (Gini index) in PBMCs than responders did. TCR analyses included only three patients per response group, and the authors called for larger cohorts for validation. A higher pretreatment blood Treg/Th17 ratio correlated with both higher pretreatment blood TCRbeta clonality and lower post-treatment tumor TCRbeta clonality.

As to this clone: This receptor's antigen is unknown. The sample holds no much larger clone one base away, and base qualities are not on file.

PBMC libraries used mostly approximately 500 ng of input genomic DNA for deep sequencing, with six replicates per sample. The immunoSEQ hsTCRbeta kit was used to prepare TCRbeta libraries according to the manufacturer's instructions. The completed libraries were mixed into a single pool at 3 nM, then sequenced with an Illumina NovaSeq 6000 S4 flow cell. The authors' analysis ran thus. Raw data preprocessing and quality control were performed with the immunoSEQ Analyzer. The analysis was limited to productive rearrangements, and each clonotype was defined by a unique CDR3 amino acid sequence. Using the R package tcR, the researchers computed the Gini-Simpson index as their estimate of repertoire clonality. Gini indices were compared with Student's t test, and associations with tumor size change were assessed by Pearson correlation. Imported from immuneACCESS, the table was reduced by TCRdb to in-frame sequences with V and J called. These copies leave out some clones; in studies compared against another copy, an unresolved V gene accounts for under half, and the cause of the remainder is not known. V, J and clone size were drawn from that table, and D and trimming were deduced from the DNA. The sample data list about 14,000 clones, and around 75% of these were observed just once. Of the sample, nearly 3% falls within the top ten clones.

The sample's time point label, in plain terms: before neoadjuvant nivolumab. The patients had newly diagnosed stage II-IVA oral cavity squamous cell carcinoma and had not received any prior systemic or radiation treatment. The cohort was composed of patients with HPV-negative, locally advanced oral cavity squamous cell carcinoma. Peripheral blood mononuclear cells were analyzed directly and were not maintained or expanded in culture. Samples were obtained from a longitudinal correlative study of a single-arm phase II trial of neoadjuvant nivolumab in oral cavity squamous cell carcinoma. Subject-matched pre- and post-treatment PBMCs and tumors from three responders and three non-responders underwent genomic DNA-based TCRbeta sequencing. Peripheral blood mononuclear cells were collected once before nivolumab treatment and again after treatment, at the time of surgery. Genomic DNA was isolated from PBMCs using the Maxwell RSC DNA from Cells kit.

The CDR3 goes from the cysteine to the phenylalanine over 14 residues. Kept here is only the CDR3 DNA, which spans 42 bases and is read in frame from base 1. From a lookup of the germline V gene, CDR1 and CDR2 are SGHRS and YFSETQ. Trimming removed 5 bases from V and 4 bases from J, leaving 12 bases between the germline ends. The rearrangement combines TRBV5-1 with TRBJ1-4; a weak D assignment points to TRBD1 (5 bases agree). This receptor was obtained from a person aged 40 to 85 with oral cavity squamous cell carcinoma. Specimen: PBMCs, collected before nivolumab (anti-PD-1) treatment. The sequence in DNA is TGCGCCAGCAGAAGGGACGGATATAATGAAAAACTGTTTTTT. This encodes CASRRDGYNEKLFF.